This record covers a single T cell receptor (beta chain). Its antigen is unidentified. This CDR3 region has 17 residues. CDR1 is LNHDA and CDR2 is SQIVND in the germline V gene (reference sequence). Libraries of TCR beta came from iRepertoire HTBI primers plus Arm-PCR of CDR3 regions. TCRdb called the multiplex PCR reads again in MiXCR, with one record for every CDR3 protein. The sample carries about 220,000 distinct CDR3 sequences, approximately 19% recorded once. This entry belongs to a study of regulatory T cells in long-lasting Graves disease. At the level of the study: Less than 3 months of antithyroid drugs had been taken by newly diagnosed Graves' patients.

The time point denotes: newly diagnosed GD, antithyroid drugs for less than 3 months. The authors made the TCR library using RNA they extracted from PBMCs. Whole-study results and caveats: Since the sample size was small, accuracy may have been reduced. Persistent disease was characterized by preferential usage of TRBV28, TRBJ1-2 and TRBJ2-5.

These data were likewise used in another study, on T cells in Graves' hyperthyroidism and ophthalmopathy. That work contributes: The study used the HTBI primer set for a first-round RT-PCR of the TCR CDR3.

The starting material was peripheral blood mononuclear cells (PBMCs), obtained at new diagnosis, from a patient treated with antithyroid drugs. The V gene is TRBV19, the J gene TRBJ2-1; 16 bases are shared with TRBD2. The DNA end favors TRBJ2-5, so the J call may be wrong. The clonotype was recovered from a woman aged 25-40 years with Graves disease. The CDR3, as DNA: TGTGCCAGTAATACGGGACTAGCGGGAGGGACTCAAGAGACCCAGTACTTC. Protein product: CASNTGLAGGTQETQYF.